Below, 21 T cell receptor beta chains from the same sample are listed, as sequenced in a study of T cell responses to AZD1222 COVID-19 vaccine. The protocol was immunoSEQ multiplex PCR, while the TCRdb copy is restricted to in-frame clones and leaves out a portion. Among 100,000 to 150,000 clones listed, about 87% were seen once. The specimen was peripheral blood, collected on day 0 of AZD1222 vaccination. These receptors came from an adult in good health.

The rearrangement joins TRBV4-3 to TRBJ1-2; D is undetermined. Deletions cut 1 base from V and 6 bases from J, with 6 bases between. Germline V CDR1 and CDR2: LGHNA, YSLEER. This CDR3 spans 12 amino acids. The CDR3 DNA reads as TGCGCCAGCAGCCAAGTCGGGCATGGCTACACCTTC. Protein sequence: CASSQVGHGYTF.

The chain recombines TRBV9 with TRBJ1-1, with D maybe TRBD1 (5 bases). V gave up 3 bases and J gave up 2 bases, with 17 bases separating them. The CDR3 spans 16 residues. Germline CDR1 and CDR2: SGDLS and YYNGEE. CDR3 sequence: CASSETRESPNTEAFF. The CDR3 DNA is TGTGCCAGCAGCGAGACCAGGGAGAGCCCTAACACTGAAGCTTTCTTT.

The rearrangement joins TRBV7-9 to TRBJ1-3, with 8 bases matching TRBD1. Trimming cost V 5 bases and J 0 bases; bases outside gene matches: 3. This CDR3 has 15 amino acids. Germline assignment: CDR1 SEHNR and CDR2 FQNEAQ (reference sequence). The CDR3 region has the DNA TGTGCCAGCAGCAAAACAGGGGGCTCTGGAAACACCATATATTTT. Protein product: CASSKTGGSGNTIYF.

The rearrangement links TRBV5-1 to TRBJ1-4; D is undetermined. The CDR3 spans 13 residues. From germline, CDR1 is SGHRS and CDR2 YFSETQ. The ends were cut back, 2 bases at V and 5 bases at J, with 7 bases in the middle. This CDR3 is CASSLYSNEKLFF. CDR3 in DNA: TGCGCCAGCAGCTTATACAGCAATGAAAAACTGTTTTTT.

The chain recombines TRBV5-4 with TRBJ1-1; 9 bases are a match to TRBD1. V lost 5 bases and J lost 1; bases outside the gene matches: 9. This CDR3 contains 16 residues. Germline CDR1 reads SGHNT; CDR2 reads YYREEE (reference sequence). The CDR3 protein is CASSYDRTGANTEAFF. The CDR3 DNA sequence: TGTGCCAGCAGTTATGATCGGACAGGGGCGAACACTGAAGCTTTCTTT. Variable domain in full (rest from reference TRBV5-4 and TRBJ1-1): ETGVTQSPTHLIKTRGQQVTLRCSSQSGHNTVSWYQQALGQGPQFIFQYYREEENGRGNFPPRFSGLQFPNYSSELNVNALELDDSALYLCASSYDRTGANTEAFFGQGTRLTVV.

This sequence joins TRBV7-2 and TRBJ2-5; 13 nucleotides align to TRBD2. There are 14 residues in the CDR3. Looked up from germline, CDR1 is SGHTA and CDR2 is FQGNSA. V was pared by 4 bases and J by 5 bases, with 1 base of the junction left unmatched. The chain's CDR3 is CASSSLAGGETQYF. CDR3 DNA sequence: TGTGCCAGCAGCTCACTAGCGGGAGGGGAGACCCAGTACTTC.

In nucleotides, the CDR3 is TGCGCCAGCAGCACCCGGGAGATTAGCGGGGGTCAAGGGAGAAACAATGAGCAGTTCTTC. Translation gives CASSTREISGGQGRNNEQFF. The V call is TRBV5-1, the J call TRBJ2-1, with 9 bases matching TRBD2. This CDR3 region has 20 residues. With V trimmed by 4 bases and J by 5 bases, 22 bases remained unmatched. Per germline, CDR1 SGHRS and CDR2 YFSETQ.

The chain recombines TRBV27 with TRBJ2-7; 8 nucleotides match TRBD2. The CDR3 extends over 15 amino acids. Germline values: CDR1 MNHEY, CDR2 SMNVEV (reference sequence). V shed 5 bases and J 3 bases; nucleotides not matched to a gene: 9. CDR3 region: CASSPPGTRRYEQYF. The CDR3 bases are TGTGCCAGCAGTCCGCCCGGGACTAGACGCTACGAGCAGTACTTC.

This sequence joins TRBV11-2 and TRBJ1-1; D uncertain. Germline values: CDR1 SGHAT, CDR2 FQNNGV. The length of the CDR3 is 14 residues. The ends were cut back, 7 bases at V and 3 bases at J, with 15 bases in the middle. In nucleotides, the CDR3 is TGTGCCAGCACCAAACACGCGACCGACACTGAAGCTTTCTTT. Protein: CASTKHATDTEAFF.

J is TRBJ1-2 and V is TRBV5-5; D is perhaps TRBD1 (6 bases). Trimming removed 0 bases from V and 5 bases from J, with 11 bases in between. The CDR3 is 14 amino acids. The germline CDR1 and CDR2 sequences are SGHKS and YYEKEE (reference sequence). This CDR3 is CASSLDRTAYGYTF. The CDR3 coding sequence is TGTGCCAGCAGCTTGGACCGGACAGCGTATGGCTACACCTTC.

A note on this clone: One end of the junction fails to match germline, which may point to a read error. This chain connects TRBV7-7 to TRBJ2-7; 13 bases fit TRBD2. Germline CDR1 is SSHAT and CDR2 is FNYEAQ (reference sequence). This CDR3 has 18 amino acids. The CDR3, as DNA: TGTGCTAGCAGCTTCGCCGGACTAGCGGGGGCGACCTCCTACGAGCAGTACTTC. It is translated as CASSFAGLAGATSYEQYF.

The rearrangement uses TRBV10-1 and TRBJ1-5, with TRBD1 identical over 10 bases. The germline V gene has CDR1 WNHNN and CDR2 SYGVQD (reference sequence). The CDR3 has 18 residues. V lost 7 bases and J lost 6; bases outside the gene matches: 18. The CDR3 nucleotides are TGCGCCAGCACCCAGGGAGGGACAGGGGAGGGGCGAACTCAGCCCCAGCATTTT. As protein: CASTQGGTGEGRTQPQHF.

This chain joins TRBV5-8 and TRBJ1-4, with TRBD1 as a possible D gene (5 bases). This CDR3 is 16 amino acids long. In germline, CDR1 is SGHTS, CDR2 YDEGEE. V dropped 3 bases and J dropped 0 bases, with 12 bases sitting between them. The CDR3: CASSWGSVSTNEKLFF. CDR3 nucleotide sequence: TGTGCCAGCAGCTGGGGCTCCGTATCAACTAATGAAAAACTGTTTTTT.

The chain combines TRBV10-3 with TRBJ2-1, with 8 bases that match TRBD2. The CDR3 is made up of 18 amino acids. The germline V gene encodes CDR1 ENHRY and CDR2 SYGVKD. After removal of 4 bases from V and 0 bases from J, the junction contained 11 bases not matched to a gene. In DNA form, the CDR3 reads TGTGCCATCAGTGCGGGACTGGCGGGGGGTAGCTCCTACAATGAGCAGTTCTTC. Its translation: CAISAGLAGGSSYNEQFF.

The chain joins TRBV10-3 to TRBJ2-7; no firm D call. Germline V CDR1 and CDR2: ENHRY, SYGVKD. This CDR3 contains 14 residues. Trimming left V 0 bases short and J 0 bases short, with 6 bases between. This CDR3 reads CAISESEVSYEQYF. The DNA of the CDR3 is TGTGCCATCAGTGAGTCTGAAGTCTCCTACGAGCAGTACTTC.

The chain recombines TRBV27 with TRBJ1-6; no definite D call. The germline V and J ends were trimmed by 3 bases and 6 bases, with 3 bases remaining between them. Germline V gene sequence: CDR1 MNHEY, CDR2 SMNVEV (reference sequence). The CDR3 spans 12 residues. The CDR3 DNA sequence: TGTGCCAGCAGTTTCGTTAATTCACCCCTCCACTTT. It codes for CASSFVNSPLHF.

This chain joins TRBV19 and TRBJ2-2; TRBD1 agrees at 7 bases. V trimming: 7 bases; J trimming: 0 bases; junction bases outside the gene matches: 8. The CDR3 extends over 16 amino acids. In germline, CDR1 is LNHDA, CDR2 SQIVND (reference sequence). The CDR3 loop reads CASTITGATNTGELFF. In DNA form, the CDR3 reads TGTGCCAGTACCATTACAGGGGCGACGAACACCGGGGAGCTGTTTTTT.

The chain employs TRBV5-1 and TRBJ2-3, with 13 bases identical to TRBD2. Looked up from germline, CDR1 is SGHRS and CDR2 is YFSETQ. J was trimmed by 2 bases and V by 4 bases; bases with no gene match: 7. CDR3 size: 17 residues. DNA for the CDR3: TGCGCCAGCAGCCCTGGACTAGCGGGGGCCTTCACAGATACGCAGTATTTT. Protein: CASSPGLAGAFTDTQYF.

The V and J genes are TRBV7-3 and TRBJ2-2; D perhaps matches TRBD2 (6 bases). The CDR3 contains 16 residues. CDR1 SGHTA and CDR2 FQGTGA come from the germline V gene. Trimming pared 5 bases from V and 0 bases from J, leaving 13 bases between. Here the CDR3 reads CASSPFAGSNTGELFF. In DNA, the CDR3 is TGTGCCAGCAGCCCCTTCGCGGGGTCGAACACCGGGGAGCTGTTTTTT.

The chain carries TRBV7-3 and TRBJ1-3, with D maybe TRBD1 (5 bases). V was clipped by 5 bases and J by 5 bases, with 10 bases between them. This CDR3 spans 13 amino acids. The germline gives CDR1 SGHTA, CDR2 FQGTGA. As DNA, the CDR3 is TGTGCCAGCAGCCTTCCGGGGCGAAACACCATATATTTT. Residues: CASSLPGRNTIYF.

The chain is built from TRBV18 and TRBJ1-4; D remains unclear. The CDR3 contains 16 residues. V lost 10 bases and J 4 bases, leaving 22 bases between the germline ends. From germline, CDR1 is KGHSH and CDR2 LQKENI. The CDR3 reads CATPAQKPTINEKLFF. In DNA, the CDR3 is TGTGCCACCCCGGCCCAGAAGCCCACGATTAATGAAAAACTGTTTTTT.